This is a list of T cell receptor beta chains from one sample in a study of OX40 agonist ivuxolimab in advanced cancers. Sequenced by immunoSEQ multiplex PCR; TCRdb stores in-frame clones only, minus some. Seen here are around 66,000 clones, about 89% observed once, and the top ten hold over 15%. The source material was CD4+ or CD8+ T cells sorted from blood, sampled in a trial of the OX40 agonist ivuxolimab. The receptors come from an adult with an advanced solid tumor such as melanoma, head and neck, liver or kidney cancer. Both conserved end residues are part of each CDR3. The order of the fields is D gene, J gene, V gene, clone size, CDR3 protein, CDR3 DNA. A D gene is named only where the DNA matches it firmly. For some rows the clone size is stated as once, few or many, or as a class when expanded; others skip it.

>-|TRBJ2-5|TRBV5-4|-
CASSPWEDGLLETQYF
TGTGCCAGCAGCCCTTGGGAGGACGGTTTGTTGGAGACCCAGTACTTC
>TRBD2|TRBJ2-7|TRBV6-5|once
CASSYSRGGAEQYF
TGTGCCAGCAGTTACTCCCGCGGGGGGGCCGAGCAGTACTTC
>-|TRBJ1-5|TRBV15|-
CATSTRDEGDQPQHF
TGTGCCACCAGCACCCGGGACGAAGGGGATCAGCCCCAGCATTTT
>-|TRBJ2-7|TRBV30|-
CAWSVPMSYEQYF
TGTGCCTGGAGTGTTCCCATGTCCTACGAGCAGTACTTC
>TRBD1|TRBJ1-3|TRBV6-6|-
CASSWTGRGNTIYF
TGTGCCAGCAGTTGGACAGGGCGAGGAAACACCATATATTTT
>-|TRBJ2-5|TRBV11-3|-
CASSDAPGETQYF
TGTGCCAGCAGTGATGCACCAGGGGAGACCCAGTACTTC
>TRBD1|TRBJ2-7|TRBV7-8|-
CASTEWTGTYEQYF
TGTGCCAGCACCGAGTGGACAGGGACTTACGAGCAGTACTTC
>TRBD1|TRBJ2-7|TRBV19|once
CASSFGQDEQYF
TGTGCCAGTAGTTTTGGACAGGACGAGCAGTACTTC
>TRBD1|TRBJ2-7|TRBV19|-
CASSTTGGLSYEQYF
TGTGCCAGTAGTACGACAGGGGGACTCTCCTACGAGCAGTACTTC
>-|TRBJ1-1|TRBV7-9|-
CASSLWGANTEAFF
TGTGCCAGCAGCTTATGGGGGGCGAACACTGAAGCTTTCTTT
>TRBD2|TRBJ2-7|TRBV5-4|once
CASSLVAGVYEQYF
TGTGCCAGCAGCTTGGTAGCGGGAGTTTACGAGCAGTACTTC
>-|TRBJ1-2|TRBV4-1|-
CASSQEDASPDNYGYTF
TGCGCCAGCAGCCAAGAAGACGCTTCTCCCGATAACTATGGCTACACCTTC
>-|TRBJ2-2|TRBV19|once
CASREGSGELFF
TGTGCCAGTAGGGAGGGATCCGGGGAGCTGTTTTTT
>-|TRBJ2-7|TRBV28|-
CASSSLGSEQYF
TGTGCCAGCAGTTCCCTCGGTTCCGAGCAGTACTTC
>-|TRBJ1-5|TRBV18|-
CASSPPRGQPQHF
TGTGCCAGCTCACCACCGAGGGGACAGCCCCAGCATTTT
>TRBD1|TRBJ1-6|TRBV4-3|-
CASSSRQGSSPLHF
TGCGCCAGCAGCTCCCGACAGGGATCTTCACCCCTCCACTTT
>-|TRBJ2-3|TRBV6-6|-
CASSSFPITDTQYF
TGTGCCAGCAGTTCTTTCCCTATTACAGATACGCAGTATTTT
>TRBD1|TRBJ2-2|TRBV19|-
CASSPRQGGTGELFF
TGTGCCAGTAGCCCCCGACAGGGCGGCACCGGGGAGCTGTTTTTT
>TRBD2|TRBJ2-3|TRBV7-2|-
CASSPPPSGGADTQYF
TGTGCCAGCAGCCCACCTCCTAGCGGGGGGGCAGATACGCAGTATTTT
>-|TRBJ1-5|TRBV5-6|-
CASSLAAQANSNQPQHF
TGTGCCAGCAGCTTGGCCGCCCAGGCTAATAGCAATCAGCCCCAGCATTTT
>-|TRBJ2-1|TRBV6-5|-
CASSPGRHNNEQFF
TGTGCCAGCAGTCCGGGCCGACATAACAATGAGCAGTTCTTC
>-|TRBJ2-2|TRBV6-1|-
CASSQQEDTGELFF
TGTGCCAGCAGCCAGCAGGAGGACACCGGGGAGCTGTTTTTT